This T cell receptor (beta chain) derives from a study of somatic mutations in cytotoxic T cells in rheumatoid arthritis. Points from the study as a whole: In about an eighth of the roughly 60 patients, the largest CD8+ clone exceeded 20% of CD8+ cells. Rheumatoid arthritis patients were compared with age-matched healthy controls, and their CD8+ T-cell clonality did not differ significantly.

V dropped 1 base and J dropped 3 bases, with 7 bases sitting between them. Germline V gives CDR1 SEHNR, CDR2 FQNEAQ (reference sequence). The CDR3 is 14 amino acids. Flow cytometry served to check the purity of CD4+ and CD8+ cells, which were isolated by positive magnetic bead selection. For this clone: The antigen is not known.

Assay: immunoSEQ multiplex PCR; the TCRdb copy retains only in-frame clones and omits some. The sample records tens of thousands of clones, about 87% being singletons. Sample: CD8+ T cells sorted from blood. The sequence came from an adult with rheumatoid arthritis. The gene calls are TRBV7-9 and TRBJ1-5; D not certain. CDR3 residues: CASSLGEYNQPQHF. The CDR3, as DNA: TGTGCCAGCAGCTTAGGAGAATACAATCAGCCCCAGCATTTT. Together with reference TRBV7-9 and TRBJ1-5, the CDR3 gives the full variable domain: DTGVSQNPRHKITKRGQNVTFRCDPISEHNRLYWYRQTLGQGPEFLTYFQNEAQLEKSRLLSDRFSAERPKGSFSTLEIQRTEQGDSAMYLCASSLGEYNQPQHFGDGTRLSIL.